This entry describes one TCR beta chain. Its target is unknown. Attached unique molecular identifiers marked individual cDNA molecules. From the 5' RACE reads, TCRdb called clonotypes with MiXCR, one entry per CDR3 protein. Of about 76,000 distinct CDR3 sequences listed, around 16% are singletons. In germline, CDR1 is SGHRS, CDR2 YFSETQ. The CDR3 runs to 15 residues. Trimming removed 5 bases at V and 2 bases at J, with 16 bases between. This sample stems from a study of early T cells in non-severe SARS-CoV-2 infection. Broader study findings: Matching against VDJdb likely underestimated virus-specific expansions, favoring anti-spike CD8.

This chain joins TRBV5-1 and TRBJ1-2; D gene unclear. The receptor's source is an adult who was a healthcare worker with PCR-confirmed SARS-CoV-2 infection or an uninfected control (not recorded which). The specimen was whole blood. The CDR3 here is CASRAADRANYGYTF. CDR3 sequence (DNA): TGCGCCAGCAGAGCAGCCGACCGGGCCAACTATGGCTACACCTTC.